This T cell receptor (beta chain) is drawn from a study of radiation and T cells in renal cell carcinoma. Regarding the study as a whole: No pretreatment tumor biopsies were available for baseline clonotypes. From baseline, blood top tumor clonotypes peaked at 2 weeks post-radiation.

Using immunoSEQ multiplex PCR, the repertoire was profiled, and TCRdb retains in-frame clones only, with some absent. The sample shows around 170,000 clones, 88% of them seen only once. The CDR3 spans 12 residues. Trimming removed 8 bases from V and 0 bases from J, with 4 bases in between. Germline V gene lookup returns CDR1 WNHNN and CDR2 SYGVQD (reference sequence). In regard to this clone: Its antigen is currently unknown.

The sample's time point: blood 4 weeks post-SBRT, at nephrectomy. Treatment here: 15 Gy SBRT to primary tumor, nephrectomy 4 weeks later. Nephrectomy followed 15 Gy stereotactic body radiation by 4 weeks. After SBRT, blood was collected at 2 and 4 weeks, plus baseline. The V and J genes are TRBV10-1 and TRBJ2-2; D not resolved. The sample here was blood, taken from a patient whose treatment included radiotherapy and nephrectomy. This TCR was recovered from a woman aged 45-65 years with renal cell carcinoma. As DNA, the CDR3 is TGCGCCAGCTCTCCGAACACCGGGGAGCTGTTTTTT. The encoded protein is CASSPNTGELFF.